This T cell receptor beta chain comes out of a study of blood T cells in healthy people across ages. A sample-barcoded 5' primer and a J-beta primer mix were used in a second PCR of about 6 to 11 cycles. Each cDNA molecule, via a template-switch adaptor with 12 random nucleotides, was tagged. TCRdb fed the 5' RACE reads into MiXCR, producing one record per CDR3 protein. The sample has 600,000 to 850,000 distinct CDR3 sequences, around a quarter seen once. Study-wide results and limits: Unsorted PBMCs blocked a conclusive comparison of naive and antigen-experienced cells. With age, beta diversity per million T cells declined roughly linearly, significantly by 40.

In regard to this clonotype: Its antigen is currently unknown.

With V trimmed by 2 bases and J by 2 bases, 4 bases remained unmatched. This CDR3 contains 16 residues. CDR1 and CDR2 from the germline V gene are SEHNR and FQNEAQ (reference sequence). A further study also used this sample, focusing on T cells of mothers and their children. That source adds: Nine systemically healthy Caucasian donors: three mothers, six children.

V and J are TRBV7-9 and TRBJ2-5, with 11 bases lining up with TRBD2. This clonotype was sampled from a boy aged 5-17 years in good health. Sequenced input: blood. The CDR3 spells CASSLQLAGAQETQYF. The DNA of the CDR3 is TGTGCCAGCAGCTTACAACTAGCGGGAGCTCAAGAGACCCAGTACTTC.